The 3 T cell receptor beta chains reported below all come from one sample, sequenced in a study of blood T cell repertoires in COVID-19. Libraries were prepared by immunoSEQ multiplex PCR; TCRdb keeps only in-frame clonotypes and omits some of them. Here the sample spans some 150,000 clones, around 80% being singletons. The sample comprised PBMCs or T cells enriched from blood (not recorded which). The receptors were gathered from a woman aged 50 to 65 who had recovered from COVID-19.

CDR3 in DNA: TGTGCCAGCAGTTATCAAGGGGCTGAAGCTTTCTTT. This codes for CASSYQGAEAFF. The chain is built from TRBV6-5 and TRBJ1-1, with a tentative D call TRBD1 (5 bases). From germline, CDR1 is MNHEY and CDR2 SVGAGI. The CDR3 length is 12 residues. V gave up 3 bases and J gave up 6 bases, with 8 bases separating them.

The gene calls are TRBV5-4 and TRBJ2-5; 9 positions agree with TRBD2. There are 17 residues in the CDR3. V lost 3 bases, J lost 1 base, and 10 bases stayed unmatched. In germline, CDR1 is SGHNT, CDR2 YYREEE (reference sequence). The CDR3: CASSSYLAGTLQETQYF. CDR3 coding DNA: TGTGCCAGCAGCTCATATCTAGCGGGGACCCTCCAAGAGACCCAGTACTTC.

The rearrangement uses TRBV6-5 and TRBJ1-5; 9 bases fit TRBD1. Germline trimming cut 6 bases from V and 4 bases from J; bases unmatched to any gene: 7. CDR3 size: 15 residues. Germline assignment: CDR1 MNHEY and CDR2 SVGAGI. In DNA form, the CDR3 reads TGTGCCAGCAGAACGGGACAGGGCCGAAATCAGCCCCAGCATTTT. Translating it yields CASRTGQGRNQPQHF.